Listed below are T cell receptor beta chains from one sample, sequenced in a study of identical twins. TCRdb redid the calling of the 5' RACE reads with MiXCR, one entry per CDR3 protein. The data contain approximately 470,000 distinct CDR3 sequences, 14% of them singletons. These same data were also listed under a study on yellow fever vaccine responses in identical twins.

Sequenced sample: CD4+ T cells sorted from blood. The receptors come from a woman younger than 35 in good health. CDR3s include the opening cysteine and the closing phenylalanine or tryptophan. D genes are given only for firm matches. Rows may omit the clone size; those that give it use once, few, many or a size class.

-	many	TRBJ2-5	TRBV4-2	CASSQDGWLVQETQYF	TGTGCCAGCAGCCAAGATGGGTGGCTAGTCCAAGAGACCCAGTACTTC
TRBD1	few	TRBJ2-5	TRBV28	CASSATGTGVRTQYF	TGTGCCAGCAGTGCCACCGGGACAGGGGTTCGGACCCAGTACTTC
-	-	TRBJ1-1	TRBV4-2	CASSQVWEEGTFF	TGTGCCAGCAGCCAAGTGTGGGAAGAGGGAACTTTCTTT
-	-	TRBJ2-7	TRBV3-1	CASSQEPVLPYEQYF	TGTGCCAGCAGCCAAGAACCGGTGCTACCCTACGAGCAGTACTTC
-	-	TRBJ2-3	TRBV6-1	CASPIGGVPSTDTQYF	TGTGCCAGCCCTATCGGCGGAGTTCCTAGCACAGATACGCAGTATTTT
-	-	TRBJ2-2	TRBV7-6	CASSQGVGVEYGELFF	TGTGCCAGCAGCCAAGGTGTGGGGGTTGAATACGGGGAGCTGTTTTTT
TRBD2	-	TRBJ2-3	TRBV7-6	CASSLGRGGLDTQYF	TGTGCCAGCAGCTTAGGGCGGGGGGGCCTCGATACGCAGTATTTT
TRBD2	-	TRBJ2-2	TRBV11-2	CASSYGLAGVLGTGELFF	TGTGCCAGCAGCTACGGACTAGCGGGAGTGTTGGGCACCGGGGAGCTGTTTTTT
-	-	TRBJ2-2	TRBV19	CASSIGLSITGELFF	TGTGCCAGTAGTATAGGACTCAGTATCACCGGGGAGCTGTTTTTT
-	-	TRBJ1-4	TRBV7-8	CASSSDGGQGEKLFF	TGTGCCAGCAGCTCAGATGGCGGCCAGGGAGAAAAACTGTTTTTT
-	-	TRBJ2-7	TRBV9	CASSVVGGGEQYF	TGTGCCAGCAGCGTAGTGGGGGGCGGCGAGCAGTACTTC
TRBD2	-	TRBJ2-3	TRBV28	CASSGTSGRLATQYF	TGTGCCAGCAGTGGGACTAGCGGGAGGTTGGCTACGCAGTATTTT
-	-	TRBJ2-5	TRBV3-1	CASSQVTRGETQYF	TGTGCCAGCAGCCAAGTTACGCGGGGAGAGACCCAGTACTTC
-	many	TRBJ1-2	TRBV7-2	CASSIGAVDYGYTF	TGTGCCAGCAGCATTGGGGCCGTGGATTATGGCTACACCTTC
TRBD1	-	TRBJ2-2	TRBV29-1	CSAMDRGRTGELFF	TGCAGCGCTATGGACAGGGGGCGCACCGGGGAGCTGTTTTTT
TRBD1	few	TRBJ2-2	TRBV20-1	CSATEGQGTGELFF	TGCAGTGCCACAGAGGGACAGGGGACCGGGGAGCTGTTTTTT
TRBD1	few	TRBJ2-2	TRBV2	CASSVRAGGNTGELFF	TGTGCCAGCAGTGTTCGGGCAGGGGGGAACACCGGGGAGCTGTTTTTT
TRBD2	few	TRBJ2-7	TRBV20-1	CSKTSGVSYEQYF	TGCAGTAAGACTAGCGGGGTGTCGTACGAGCAGTACTTC
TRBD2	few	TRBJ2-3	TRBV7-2	CASSFTSGGVTDTQYF	TGTGCCAGCAGCTTTACTAGCGGGGGGGTGACAGATACGCAGTATTTT
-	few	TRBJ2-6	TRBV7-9	CASSATGGANVLTF	TGTGCCAGCAGCGCCACAGGGGGGGCCAACGTCCTGACTTTC
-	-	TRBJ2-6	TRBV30	CAPRGSCSGANVLTF	TGTGCCCCCCGGGGCAGTTGCTCTGGGGCCAACGTCCTGACTTTC
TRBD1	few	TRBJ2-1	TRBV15	CATSRGHRGSGHPDSNEQFF	TGTGCCACCAGCAGAGGCCACAGGGGCTCCGGCCACCCCGACTCCAATGAGCAGTTCTTC
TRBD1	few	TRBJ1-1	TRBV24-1	CATSSAGRDRNTEAFF	TGTGCCACCAGTTCCGCGGGGCGGGACAGAAACACTGAAGCTTTCTTT
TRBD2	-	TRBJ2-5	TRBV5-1	CASSLTSGRARETQYF	TGCGCCAGCAGCTTGACTAGCGGGAGGGCCCGGGAGACCCAGTACTTC
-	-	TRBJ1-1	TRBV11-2	CASSLAIRGTEAFF	TGTGCCAGCAGCTTAGCCATCCGAGGCACTGAAGCTTTCTTT
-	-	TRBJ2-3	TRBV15	CATSSWAIGGPDTQYF	TGTGCCACCAGCAGCTGGGCAATAGGGGGGCCCGATACGCAGTATTTT
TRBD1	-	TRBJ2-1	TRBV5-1	CASSPPARQGAGEQFF	TGCGCCAGCAGCCCACCCGCCAGACAGGGGGCCGGTGAGCAGTTCTTC
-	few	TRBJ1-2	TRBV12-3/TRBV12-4	CASSSHVGKGYTF	TGTGCCAGCAGTTCTCATGTGGGGAAGGGCTACACCTTC
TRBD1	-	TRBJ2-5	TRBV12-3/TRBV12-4	CASRTTGGGETQYF	TGTGCCAGCAGGACGACAGGGGGCGGGGAGACCCAGTACTTC
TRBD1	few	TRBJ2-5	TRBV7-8	CASSFRGPTGLKGQETQYF	TGTGCCAGCAGCTTCAGGGGGCCAACAGGGTTAAAGGGACAAGAGACCCAGTACTTC
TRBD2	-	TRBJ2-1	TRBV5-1	CASSPRTSSGNEQFF	TGCGCCAGCAGCCCCCGGACTAGTAGTGGGAATGAGCAGTTCTTC
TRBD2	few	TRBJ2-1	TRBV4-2	CASSQDSRTSGGSYNEQFF	TGTGCCAGCAGCCAAGATAGTCGAACTAGCGGGGGTTCCTACAATGAGCAGTTCTTC
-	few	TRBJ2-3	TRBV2	CASSELARSTDTQYF	TGTGCCAGCAGTGAGCTAGCGAGGAGCACAGATACGCAGTATTTT
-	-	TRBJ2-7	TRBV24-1	CATSQSWGSYEQYF	TGTGCCACCAGTCAATCTTGGGGGTCCTACGAGCAGTACTTC
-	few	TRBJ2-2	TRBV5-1	CASSIGPLTTGELFF	TGCGCCAGCAGCATCGGGCCTTTAACGACCGGGGAGCTGTTTTTT
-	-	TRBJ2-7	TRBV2	CASSRDGNEQYF	TGTGCCAGCAGTCGTGACGGGAACGAGCAGTACTTC
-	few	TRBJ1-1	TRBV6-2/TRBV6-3	CASKGGTNTEAFF	TGTGCCAGCAAGGGGGGTACGAACACTGAAGCTTTCTTT
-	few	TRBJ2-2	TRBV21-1	CASSKDLGDRAGELFF	TGTGCCAGCAGCAAAGATTTAGGAGACCGGGCCGGGGAGCTGTTTTTT